Listed below are T cell receptor beta chains from one sample, sequenced in a study of identical twins. Using its own MiXCR run on the 5' RACE reads, TCRdb lists one record per CDR3 protein. The table lists some 500,000 distinct CDR3 sequences, about 13% of them singletons, with approximately 0.98% in the top ten. Separately, the same data were catalogued under a study of yellow fever vaccine responses in identical twins.

The material sequenced was CD4+ T cells sorted from blood. The source of these receptors is a woman aged 18-35 years in good health. Each CDR3 is given with its conserved first and last residue. Fields, in order: D gene, V gene, clone size, J gene, CDR3 protein, CDR3 DNA. The D gene is left open where the match is weak. Part of the rows lack a size; the others show once, few, many or a class for expanded clones.

D: TRBD1
V: TRBV14
size: few
J: TRBJ2-7
CDR3: CASSLWTGHYEQYF
DNA: TGTGCCAGCAGCCTCTGGACAGGCCACTACGAGCAGTACTTC

D: TRBD1
V: TRBV5-4
size: NA
J: TRBJ2-7
CDR3: CASSSMGQKLYEQYF
DNA: TGTGCCAGCAGCTCCATGGGACAGAAACTCTACGAGCAGTACTTC

D: NA
V: TRBV12-3/TRBV12-4
size: NA
J: TRBJ1-5
CDR3: CASTPQGTIGQPQHF
DNA: TGTGCCAGCACCCCTCAGGGTACTATAGGCCAGCCCCAGCATTTT

D: NA
V: TRBV20-1
size: NA
J: TRBJ1-1
CDR3: CSARGGHSNTEAFF
DNA: TGCAGTGCTAGAGGTGGACACTCGAACACTGAAGCTTTCTTT

D: NA
V: TRBV29-1
size: many
J: TRBJ2-7
CDR3: CSVRIGGSYEQYF
DNA: TGCAGCGTGCGGATAGGGGGATCCTACGAGCAGTACTTC

D: NA
V: TRBV2
size: few
J: TRBJ2-3
CDR3: CASRASERENTQYF
DNA: TGTGCCAGCAGGGCATCCGAACGGGAAAATACGCAGTATTTT

D: TRBD2
V: TRBV6-1
size: NA
J: TRBJ2-1
CDR3: CASSTTRSGAYNEQFF
DNA: TGTGCCAGCAGCACCACTCGGAGCGGGGCCTACAATGAGCAGTTCTTC

D: NA
V: TRBV19
size: few
J: TRBJ1-3
CDR3: CASSIEETPGNTIYF
DNA: TGTGCCAGTAGTATAGAAGAGACACCTGGAAACACCATATATTTT

D: NA
V: TRBV2
size: NA
J: TRBJ2-3
CDR3: CASSWGEGTDTQYF
DNA: TGTGCCAGCAGTTGGGGGGAGGGCACAGATACGCAGTATTTT

D: NA
V: TRBV12-5
size: once
J: TRBJ2-1
CDR3: CASGLGGADNEQFF
DNA: TGTGCTAGTGGTTTAGGGGGGGCGGACAATGAGCAGTTCTTC

D: NA
V: TRBV5-1
size: NA
J: TRBJ2-1
CDR3: CASSHGTPLDEQFF
DNA: TGCGCCAGCAGCCACGGGACACCCCTCGATGAGCAGTTCTTC

D: NA
V: TRBV20-1
size: few
J: TRBJ2-7
CDR3: CSARAAGSYEQYF
DNA: TGCAGTGCTAGAGCGGCGGGTTCCTACGAGCAGTACTTC

D: NA
V: TRBV27
size: NA
J: TRBJ2-7
CDR3: CASRPIQGRSEQYF
DNA: TGTGCCAGCAGACCGATACAAGGACGGAGCGAGCAGTACTTC

D: NA
V: TRBV12-3/TRBV12-4
size: many
J: TRBJ1-5
CDR3: CASNTGFNNQPQHF
DNA: TGTGCCAGCAACACAGGGTTTAACAATCAGCCCCAGCATTTT

D: TRBD2
V: TRBV12-3/TRBV12-4
size: NA
J: TRBJ2-2
CDR3: CASSLVAGRDTGELFF
DNA: TGTGCCAGCAGTTTGGTAGCGGGGCGGGACACCGGGGAGCTGTTTTTT

D: NA
V: TRBV15
size: many
J: TRBJ1-4
CDR3: CATSRDFQGVGEKLFF
DNA: TGTGCCACCAGCAGAGATTTTCAAGGGGTTGGGGAAAAACTGTTTTTT

D: NA
V: TRBV11-2
size: many
J: TRBJ1-1
CDR3: CASSPTDRVEAFF
DNA: TGTGCCAGCAGCCCTACCGACAGAGTTGAAGCTTTCTTT

D: NA
V: TRBV12-3/TRBV12-4
size: NA
J: TRBJ2-1
CDR3: CASSLGRESQFF
DNA: TGTGCCAGCAGTTTAGGCAGGGAGTCGCAGTTCTTC

D: NA
V: TRBV12-3/TRBV12-4
size: many
J: TRBJ2-5
CDR3: CASSPESSGYKETQYF
DNA: TGTGCCAGCAGTCCTGAAAGTAGCGGATATAAAGAGACCCAGTACTTC

D: NA
V: TRBV5-1
size: NA
J: TRBJ2-5
CDR3: CASSLWMADQETQYF
DNA: TGCGCCAGCAGCTTGTGGATGGCGGACCAAGAGACCCAGTACTTC

D: NA
V: TRBV29-1
size: many
J: TRBJ2-2
CDR3: CSVLAITNTGELFF
DNA: TGCAGCGTTTTAGCTATCACGAACACCGGGGAGCTGTTTTTT

D: NA
V: TRBV6-5
size: NA
J: TRBJ2-3
CDR3: CASRRKADTQYF
DNA: TGTGCCAGCAGGAGGAAAGCAGATACGCAGTATTTT